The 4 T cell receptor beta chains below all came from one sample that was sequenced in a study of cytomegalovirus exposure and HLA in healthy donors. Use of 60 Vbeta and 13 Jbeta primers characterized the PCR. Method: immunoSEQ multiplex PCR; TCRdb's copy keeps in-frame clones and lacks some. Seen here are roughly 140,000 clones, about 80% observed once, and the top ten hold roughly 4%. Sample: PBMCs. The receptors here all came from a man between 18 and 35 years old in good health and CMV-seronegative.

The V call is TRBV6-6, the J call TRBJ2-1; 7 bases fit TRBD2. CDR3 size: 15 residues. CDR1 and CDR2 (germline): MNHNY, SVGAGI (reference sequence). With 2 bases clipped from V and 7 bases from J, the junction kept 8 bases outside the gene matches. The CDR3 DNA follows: TGTGCCAGCAGTTACGGGCTAGCGGCGGTTAATGAGCAGTTCTTC. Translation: CASSYGLAAVNEQFF.

The CDR3 loop is CASSTPGQGATGELFF. For the CDR3, the DNA is TGTGCCAGTAGTACACCGGGACAGGGGGCAACCGGGGAGCTGTTTTTT. The gene calls are TRBV19 and TRBJ2-2, with 12 bases lining up with TRBD1. Germline V gene lookup returns CDR1 LNHDA and CDR2 SQIVND (reference sequence). Trimming removed 4 bases from V and 5 bases from J; junction bases left unmatched: 5. The CDR3 consists of 16 residues.

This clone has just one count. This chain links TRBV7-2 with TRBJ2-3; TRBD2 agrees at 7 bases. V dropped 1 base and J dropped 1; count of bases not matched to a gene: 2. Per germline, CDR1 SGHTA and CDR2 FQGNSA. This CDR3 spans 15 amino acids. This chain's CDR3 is CASSLGLAGTDTQYF. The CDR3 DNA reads TGTGCCAGCAGCTTAGGGCTAGCGGGCACAGATACGCAGTATTTT.

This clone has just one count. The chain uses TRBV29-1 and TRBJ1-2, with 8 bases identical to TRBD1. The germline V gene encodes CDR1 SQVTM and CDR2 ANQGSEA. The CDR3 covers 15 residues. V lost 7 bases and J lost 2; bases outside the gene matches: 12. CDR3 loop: CSALPRQGMNYGYTF. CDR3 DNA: TGCAGCGCCCTCCCTAGACAGGGGATGAACTATGGCTACACCTTC. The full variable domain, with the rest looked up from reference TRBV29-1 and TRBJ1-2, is SAVISQKPSRDICQRGTSLTIQCQVDSQVTMMFWYRQQPGQSLTLIATANQGSEATYESGFVIDKFPISRPNLTFSTLTVSNMSPEDSSIYLCSALPRQGMNYGYTFGSGTRLTVV.